This T cell receptor (beta chain) originates from a study of CD8 T cells in Susac syndrome. As for the study in general: Patients with Susac syndrome were therapy-naive, taking corticosteroids, with some also receiving intravenous immunoglobulin, or taking intravenous immunoglobulin alone at the time their blood was drawn.

There are 13 residues in the CDR3. J was trimmed by 6 bases and V by 9 bases; bases with no gene match: 8. Germline CDR1 and CDR2: LNHDA and SQIVND (reference sequence). Reverse transcription of 0.5 to 1 ug RNA was carried out with random hexamers. Amplification of TCR beta CDR3 spanned 54 Vbeta and 13 Jbeta via immunoSEQ multiplex PCR. A single record per CDR3 protein comes from TCRdb applying MiXCR to the immunoSEQ multiplex PCR reads. This repertoire shows approximately 180,000 distinct CDR3 sequences, roughly 90% found once; its top ten account for approximately 0.09%. The clonotype originates from a human donor with Susac syndrome. J is TRBJ1-2 and V is TRBV19, with 9 bases that match TRBD1. The sample consisted of CD4+ T cells from PBMCs. CDR3 sequence: CASANRGRDGYTF. CDR3 coding DNA: TGTGCCAGCGCGAACAGGGGGCGCGATGGCTACACCTTC. Together with reference TRBV19 and TRBJ1-2, the CDR3 gives the full variable domain: DGGITQSPKYLFRKEGQNVTLSCEQNLNHDAMYWYRQDPGQGLRLIYYSQIVNDFQKGDIAEGYSVSREKKESFPLTVTSAQKNPTAFYLCASANRGRDGYTFGSGTRLTVV.